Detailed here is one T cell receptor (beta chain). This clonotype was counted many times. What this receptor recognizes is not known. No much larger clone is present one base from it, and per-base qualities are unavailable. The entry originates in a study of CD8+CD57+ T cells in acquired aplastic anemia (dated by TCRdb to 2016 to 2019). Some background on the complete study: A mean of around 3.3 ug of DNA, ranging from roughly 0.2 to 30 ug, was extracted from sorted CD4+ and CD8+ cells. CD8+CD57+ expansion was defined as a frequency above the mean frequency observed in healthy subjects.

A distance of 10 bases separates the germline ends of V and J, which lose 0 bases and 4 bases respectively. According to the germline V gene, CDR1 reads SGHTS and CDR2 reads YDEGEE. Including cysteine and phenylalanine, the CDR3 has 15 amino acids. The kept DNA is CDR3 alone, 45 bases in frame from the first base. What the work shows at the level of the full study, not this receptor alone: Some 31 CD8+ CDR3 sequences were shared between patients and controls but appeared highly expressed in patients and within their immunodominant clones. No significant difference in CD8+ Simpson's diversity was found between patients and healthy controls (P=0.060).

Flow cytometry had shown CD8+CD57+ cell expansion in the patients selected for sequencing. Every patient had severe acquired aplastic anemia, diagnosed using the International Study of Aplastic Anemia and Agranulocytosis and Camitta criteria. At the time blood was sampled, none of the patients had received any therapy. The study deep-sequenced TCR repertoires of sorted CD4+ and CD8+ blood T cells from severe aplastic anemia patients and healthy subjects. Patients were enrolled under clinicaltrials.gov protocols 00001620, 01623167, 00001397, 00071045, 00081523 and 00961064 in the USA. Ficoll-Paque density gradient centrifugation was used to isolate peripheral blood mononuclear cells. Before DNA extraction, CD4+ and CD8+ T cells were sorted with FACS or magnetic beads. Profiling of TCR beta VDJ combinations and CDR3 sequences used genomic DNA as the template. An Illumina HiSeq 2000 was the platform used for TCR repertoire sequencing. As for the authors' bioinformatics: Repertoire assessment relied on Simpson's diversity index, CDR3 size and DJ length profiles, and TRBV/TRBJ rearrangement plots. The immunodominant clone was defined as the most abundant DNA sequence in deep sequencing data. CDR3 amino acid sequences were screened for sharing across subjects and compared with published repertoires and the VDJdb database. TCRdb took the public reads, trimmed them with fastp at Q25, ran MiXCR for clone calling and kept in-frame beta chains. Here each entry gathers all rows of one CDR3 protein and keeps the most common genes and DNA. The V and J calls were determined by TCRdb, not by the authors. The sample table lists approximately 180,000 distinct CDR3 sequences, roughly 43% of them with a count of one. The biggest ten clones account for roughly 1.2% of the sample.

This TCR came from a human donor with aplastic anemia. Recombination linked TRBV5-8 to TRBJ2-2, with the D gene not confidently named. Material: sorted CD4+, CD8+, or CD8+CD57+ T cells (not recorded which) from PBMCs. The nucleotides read TGTGCCAGCAGCTTGGGCCCTGACGTCACCGGGGAGCTGTTTTTT. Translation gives CASSLGPDVTGELFF.